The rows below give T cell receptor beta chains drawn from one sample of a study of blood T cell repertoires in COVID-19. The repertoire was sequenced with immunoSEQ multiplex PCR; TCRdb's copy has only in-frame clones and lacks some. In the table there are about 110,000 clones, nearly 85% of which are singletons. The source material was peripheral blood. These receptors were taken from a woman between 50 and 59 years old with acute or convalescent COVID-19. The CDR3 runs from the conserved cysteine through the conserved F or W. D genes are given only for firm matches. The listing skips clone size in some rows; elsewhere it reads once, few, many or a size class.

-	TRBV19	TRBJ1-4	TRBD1	TGTGCCAGTAGTCGTTTGGGGACAGGCTTTACCAATGAAAAACTGTTTTTT	CASSRLGTGFTNEKLFF
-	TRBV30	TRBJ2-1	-	TGTGCCTGGAGTGGGGTGGGGGCAGCCTACAATGAGCAGTTCTTC	CAWSGVGAAYNEQFF
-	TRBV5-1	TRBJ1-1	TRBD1	TGCGCCAGCAGCCTGACAGGGGGAAAGGCTGAAGCTTTCTTT	CASSLTGGKAEAFF
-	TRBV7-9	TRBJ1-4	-	TGTGCCAGCAGCTTAACGAGGAATGACGTTGGAAAACTGTTTTTT	CASSLTRNDVGKLFF
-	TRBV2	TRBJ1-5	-	TGTGCCAGCAGTACGAGACAGGTTATTCAGCCCCAGCATTTT	CASSTRQVIQPQHF
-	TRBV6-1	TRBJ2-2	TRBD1	TGTGCCAGCAGTGAGAAGGGACAGGCCCCGAACACCGGGGAGCTGTTTTTT	CASSEKGQAPNTGELFF
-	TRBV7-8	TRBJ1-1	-	TGTGCCAGCAGCTTAGAATTAGGGGTTGTCACTGAAGCTTTCTTT	CASSLELGVVTEAFF
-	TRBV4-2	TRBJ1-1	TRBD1	TGTGCCAGCAGCCAAGTTTACCTACAGGGGGCGCAAACTGAAGCTTTCTTT	CASSQVYLQGAQTEAFF
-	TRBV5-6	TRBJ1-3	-	TGTGCCAGCAGCACCTTCAGTATTGGAAACACCATATATTTT	CASSTFSIGNTIYF
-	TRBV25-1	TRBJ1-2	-	TGTGCCAGCAGTGAATTGGGAGGGTCTAACTATGGCTACACCTTC	CASSELGGSNYGYTF
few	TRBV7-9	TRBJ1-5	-	TGTGCCAGCAGCGAAGCGACTGACGTCGAGGATCAGCCCCAGCATTTT	CASSEATDVEDQPQHF
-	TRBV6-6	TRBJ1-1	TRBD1	TGTGCCAGCAGTTACCCCAGGGGGCAAGCCGAAACTGAAGCTTTCTTT	CASSYPRGQAETEAFF
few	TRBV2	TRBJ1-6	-	TGTGCCAGCAGCAACCTTAGGGAGAGTTCCCTCCACTTT	CASSNLRESSLHF
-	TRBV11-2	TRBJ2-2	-	TGTGCCAGCAGCTTAGCCGGACAGTGGACCGGGGAGCTGTTTTTT	CASSLAGQWTGELFF
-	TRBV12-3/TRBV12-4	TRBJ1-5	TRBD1	TGTGCCAGCAGTTTGGGACAGATGCAGCCCCAGCATTTT	CASSLGQMQPQHF
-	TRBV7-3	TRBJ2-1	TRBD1	TGTGCCAGCAGCCGAGACAGGGGGGATTACAATGAGCAGTTCTTC	CASSRDRGDYNEQFF
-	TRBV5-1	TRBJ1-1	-	TGCGCCAGCAGCCGGGGTAGGCCTCAGGACACTGAAGCTTTCTTT	CASSRGRPQDTEAFF
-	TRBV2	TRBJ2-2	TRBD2	TGTGCCAGCAGTGAACAGGGACTAGCGACCACCGGGGAGCTGTTTTTT	CASSEQGLATTGELFF
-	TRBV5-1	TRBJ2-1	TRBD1	TGCGCCAGCAGCTCCCGGGACAGGGGAAGTTCTGAGCAGTTCTTC	CASSSRDRGSSEQFF
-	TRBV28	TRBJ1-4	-	TGTGCCAGCAGTTTTCTTTCCGGTGAAAAACTGTTTTTT	CASSFLSGEKLFF
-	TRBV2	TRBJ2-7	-	TGTGCCAGCAGACTTGAGACAGGTAACTACGAGCAGTACTTC	CASRLETGNYEQYF
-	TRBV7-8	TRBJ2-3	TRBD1	TGTGCCAGCAGCTATGGGGACAGGGACCTCACAGATACGCAGTATTTT	CASSYGDRDLTDTQYF